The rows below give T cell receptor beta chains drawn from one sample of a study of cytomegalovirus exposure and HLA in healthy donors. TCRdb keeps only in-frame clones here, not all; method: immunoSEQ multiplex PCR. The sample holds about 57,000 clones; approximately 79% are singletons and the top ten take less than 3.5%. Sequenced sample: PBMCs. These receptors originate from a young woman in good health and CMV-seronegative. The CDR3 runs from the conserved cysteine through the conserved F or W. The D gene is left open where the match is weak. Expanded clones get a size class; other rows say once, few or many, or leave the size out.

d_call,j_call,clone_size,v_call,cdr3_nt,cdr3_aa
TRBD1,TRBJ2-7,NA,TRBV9,TGTGCCAGCAGCGTAGGGCGGGACAGGGGTGACGAGCAGTACTTC,CASSVGRDRGDEQYF
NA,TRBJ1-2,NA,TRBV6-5,TGTGCCAGCAGTTACTCGCAGGGGAGCTATGGCTACACCTTC,CASSYSQGSYGYTF
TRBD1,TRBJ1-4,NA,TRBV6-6,TGTGCCAGCAATGACAGGGGGGGTGAAAAACTGTTTTTT,CASNDRGGEKLFF
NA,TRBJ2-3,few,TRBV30,TGTGCCTTCGAGACGGGTGATACGCAGTATTTT,CAFETGDTQYF
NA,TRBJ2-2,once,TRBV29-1,TGCAGCTTCAGGCGGGGCGCGAGCGGGGAGCTGTTTTTT,CSFRRGASGELFF
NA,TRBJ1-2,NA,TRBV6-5,TGTGCCAGCAGTTACAACCAGGGCTCCCATGGCTACACCTTC,CASSYNQGSHGYTF
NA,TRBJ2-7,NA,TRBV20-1,TGCAGTGCGGCCCAAAACGAGCAGTACTTC,CSAAQNEQYF
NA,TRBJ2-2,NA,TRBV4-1,TGCGCCAGCAGCCTCCCGGGACATATGGGCACCGGGGAGCTGTTTTTT,CASSLPGHMGTGELFF
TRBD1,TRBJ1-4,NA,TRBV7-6,TGTGCCAGCAGCTTTAGACAGGGCAAGGCTAATGAAAAACTGTTTTTT,CASSFRQGKANEKLFF
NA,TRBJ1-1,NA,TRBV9,TGTGCCAGCAGCGTAGGGGCAAAGACTACGAACACTGAAGCTTTCTTT,CASSVGAKTTNTEAFF
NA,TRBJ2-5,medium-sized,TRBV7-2,TGTGCCAGCAGTCGACTGAGTTTGTACCAAGAGACCCAGTACTTC,CASSRLSLYQETQYF
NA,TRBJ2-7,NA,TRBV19,TGTGCCAGTAGTATAGGCACGACAGGATTTAGCTCCTACGAGCAGTACTTC,CASSIGTTGFSSYEQYF
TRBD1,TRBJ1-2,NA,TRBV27,TGTGCCAGCAGGGCTGGGACAGGGAACTATGGCTACACCTTC,CASRAGTGNYGYTF
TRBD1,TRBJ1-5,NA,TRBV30,TGTGCCTGGAGTTTTCCCGGGACAGGTGATCAGCCCCAGCATTTT,CAWSFPGTGDQPQHF
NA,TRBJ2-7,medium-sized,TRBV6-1,TGTGCCAGTGGCCTCGGGGCCTACGAGCAGTACTTC,CASGLGAYEQYF
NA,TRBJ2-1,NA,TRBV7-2,TGTGCCAGCAGCTTAGAGAGCTCCTACAATGAGCAGTTCTTC,CASSLESSYNEQFF
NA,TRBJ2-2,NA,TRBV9,TGTGCCAGCAGCGTAGATGGCCGATGGGGGCGAGGGGGCGGGGAGCTGTTTTTT,CASSVDGRWGRGGGELFF